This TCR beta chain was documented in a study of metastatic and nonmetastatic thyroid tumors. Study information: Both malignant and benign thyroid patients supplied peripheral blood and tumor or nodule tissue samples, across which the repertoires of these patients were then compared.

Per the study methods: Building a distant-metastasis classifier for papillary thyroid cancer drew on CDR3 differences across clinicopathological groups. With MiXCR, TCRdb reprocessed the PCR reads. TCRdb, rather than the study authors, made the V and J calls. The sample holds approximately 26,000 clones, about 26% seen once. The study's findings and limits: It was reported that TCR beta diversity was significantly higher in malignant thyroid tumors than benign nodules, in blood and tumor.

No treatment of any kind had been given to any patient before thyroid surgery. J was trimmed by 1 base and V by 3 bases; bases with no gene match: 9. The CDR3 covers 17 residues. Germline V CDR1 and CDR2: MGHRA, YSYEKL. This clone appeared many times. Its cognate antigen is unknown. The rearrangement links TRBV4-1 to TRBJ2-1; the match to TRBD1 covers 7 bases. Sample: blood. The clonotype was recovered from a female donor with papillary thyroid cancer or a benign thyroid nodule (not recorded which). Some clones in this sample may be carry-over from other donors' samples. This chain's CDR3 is CASSHQLTGPSYNEQFF. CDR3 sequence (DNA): TGCGCCAGCAGCCACCAGTTGACAGGGCCATCCTACAATGAGCAGTTCTTC.